This entry lists 16 T cell receptor beta chains sequenced from one sample in a study of blood T cell repertoires in COVID-19. TCRdb keeps only in-frame clones here, not all; method: immunoSEQ multiplex PCR. The sample includes about 190,000 clones, about 82% of them seen just once. The sample was peripheral blood. The receptors shown here come from a woman younger than 45 with acute or convalescent COVID-19.

The rearrangement joins TRBV5-4 to TRBJ1-1; D perhaps matches TRBD1 (5 bases). Looked up from germline, CDR1 is SGHNT and CDR2 is YYREEE (reference sequence). The CDR3 length is 15 residues. V lost 0 bases and J 6 bases, leaving 15 bases between the germline ends. CDR3 nucleotides: TGTGCCAGCAGCTTGGCCCAGGGCCCCACCGCTGAAGCTTTCTTT. Its protein product is CASSLAQGPTAEAFF. The whole variable domain, filled in from reference TRBV5-4 and TRBJ1-1, reads ETGVTQSPTHLIKTRGQQVTLRCSSQSGHNTVSWYQQALGQGPQFIFQYYREEENGRGNFPPRFSGLQFPNYSSELNVNALELDDSALYLCASSLAQGPTAEAFFGQGTRLTVV.

This chain joins TRBV6-5 and TRBJ2-1, with D maybe TRBD2 (5 bases). Deletions cut 2 bases from V and 4 bases from J, with 12 bases between. This CDR3 comprises 15 residues. Looked up from germline, CDR1 is MNHEY and CDR2 is SVGAGI. CDR3 in amino acids: CASSYGGLLYNEQFF. The CDR3 DNA reads TGTGCCAGCAGTTACGGTGGACTCCTGTACAATGAGCAGTTCTTC.

The V gene is TRBV7-9, the J gene TRBJ1-3; 7 nucleotides line up with TRBD1. CDR1 and CDR2 (germline): SEHNR, FQNEAQ (reference sequence). Unmatched junction bases numbered 1, after V lost 6 bases and J lost 2 bases. The length of the CDR3 is 13 residues. The CDR3 sequence is CASSQGAGNTIYF. The DNA of the CDR3 is TGTGCCAGCAGTCAGGGGGCTGGAAACACCATATATTTT.

The chain links TRBV30 to TRBJ1-1; no firm D call. Germline CDR1 and CDR2: GTSNPN and SVGIG (reference sequence). Trimming pared 0 bases from V and 3 bases from J, leaving 14 bases between. The CDR3 covers 15 residues. This chain's CDR3 is CAWSVDSRVYTEAFF. CDR3 bases: TGTGCCTGGAGTGTAGATTCCCGGGTCTACACTGAAGCTTTCTTT.

This chain links TRBV12-3 or TRBV12-4 with TRBJ1-1; D gene uncertain. The CDR3 runs to 12 residues. The germline V and J ends were trimmed by 7 bases and 8 bases, with 14 bases remaining between them. CDR3 residues: CASTLRDLEAFF. CDR3 coding DNA: TGTGCCAGCACTCTTCGGGATCTCGAAGCTTTCTTT.

In DNA, the CDR3 is TGCAGCGTCCAGGGGATGTGGGTCACTGAAGCTTTCTTT. It yields the protein CSVQGMWVTEAFF. This rearrangement joins TRBV29-1 to TRBJ1-1; possible D gene TRBD1, 6 bases. This CDR3 has 13 residues. CDR1 and CDR2 (germline): SQVTM, ANQGSEA. V lost 6 bases and J lost 4, with 15 bases in between.

The V and J genes are TRBV4-2 and TRBJ2-2, with 7 bases that match TRBD2. The CDR3 sequence is 16 residues long. With 2 bases clipped from V and 5 bases from J, the junction kept 8 bases outside the gene matches. Germline assignment: CDR1 LGHNA and CDR2 YNFKEQ. CDR3 DNA: TGTGCCAGCAGCCAAAGTGGCCGCGGGGGTACCGGGGAGCTGTTTTTT. Encoded protein: CASSQSGRGGTGELFF.

V is TRBV25-1 and J is TRBJ1-5, with TRBD1 identical over 7 bases. In germline, CDR1 is MGHDK, CDR2 SYGVNS. With 6 bases clipped from V and 3 bases from J, the junction kept 14 bases outside the gene matches. This CDR3 region has 17 residues. CDR3 coding DNA: TGTGCCAGCAGCCAGGGGGATATCCAGGGATACAATCAGCCCCAGCATTTT. This translates into CASSQGDIQGYNQPQHF.

This clone was detected a few times. V gene TRBV4-2 combines with J gene TRBJ2-6, with 14 nucleotides matching TRBD2. Per germline, CDR1 LGHNA and CDR2 YNFKEQ. The CDR3 sequence is 19 residues long. Losses at the gene ends were 4 bases for V and 1 base for J; bases not matched to a gene: 6. CDR3 sequence: CASSLPTSGGASGANVLTF. DNA for the CDR3: TGTGCCAGCAGCCTTCCGACTAGCGGGGGGGCATCTGGGGCCAACGTCCTGACTTTC.

The chain uses TRBV5-1 and TRBJ2-5, with TRBD2 identical over 12 bases. Per germline, CDR1 SGHRS and CDR2 YFSETQ. The trim removed 7 bases at V and 1 base at J, leaving 8 bases unmatched. This CDR3 has 16 residues. CDR3 in amino acids: CASSELGLAGQETQYF. DNA of the CDR3: TGCGCCAGCTCCGAACTGGGACTAGCGGGCCAAGAGACCCAGTACTTC.

The CDR3 DNA sequence: TGTGCCTGGAGTGTAAACAAGAGGACAGATACGCAGTATTTT. This encodes CAWSVNKRTDTQYF. This chain connects TRBV30 to TRBJ2-3; no reliable D call. The V gene's germline CDR1 is GTSNPN and CDR2 SVGIG (reference sequence). The CDR3 spans 14 residues. Deletions cut 0 bases from V and 3 bases from J, with 10 bases between. The full variable domain, rest sourced from reference TRBV30 and TRBJ2-3, is SQTIHQWPATLVQPVGSPLSLECTVEGTSNPNLYWYRQAAGRGLQLLFYSVGIGQISSEVPQNLSASRPQDRQFILSSKKLLLSDSGFYLCAWSVNKRTDTQYFGPGTRLTVL.

The chain is built from TRBV6-2 or TRBV6-3 and TRBJ2-1; D unclear. With 2 bases removed from V and 7 bases from J, the gap between germline ends came to 12 bases. The CDR3 totals 14 residues. Germline CDR1 and CDR2: MNHEY and SVGEGT. CDR3 bases: TGTGCCAGCAGTTACGCGACTCTTTCAAATGAGCAGTTCTTC. Protein: CASSYATLSNEQFF.

The V and J genes are TRBV28 and TRBJ1-1; 9 nucleotides line up with TRBD1. The CDR3 contains 15 residues. Germline V gives CDR1 MDHEN, CDR2 SYDVKM. The ends lost 5 bases at V and 6 bases at J; junction bases unmatched: 10. The CDR3 DNA reads as TGTGCCAGCAGTCCCCCCGACAGGGGGGGCTCTGAAGCTTTCTTT. It specifies CASSPPDRGGSEAFF.

This chain connects TRBV10-1 to TRBJ2-3; 8 bases match TRBD2. Germline V CDR1 and CDR2: WNHNN, SYGVQD (reference sequence). With V trimmed by 3 bases and J by 4 bases, 3 bases remained unmatched. This CDR3 comprises 14 residues. The CDR3 coding sequence is TGCGCCAGCAGTGAAGCGGGAGTGGCAGATACGCAGTATTTT. Its protein product is CASSEAGVADTQYF.

The gene calls are TRBV19 and TRBJ2-2; TRBD1 is a possible D gene (5 bases). The CDR3 totals 15 residues. V lost 2 bases and J 5 bases, leaving 12 bases between the germline ends. Germline V gene lookup returns CDR1 LNHDA and CDR2 SQIVND (reference sequence). The CDR3 DNA reads TGTGCCAGTAGTATAAGGACACTCGGGACCGGGGAGCTGTTTTTT. Its translation is CASSIRTLGTGELFF.

This chain connects TRBV5-1 to TRBJ2-7; the match to TRBD1 covers 7 bases. V gave up 4 bases and J gave up 1 base; unmatched junction bases: 8. Germline V CDR1 and CDR2: SGHRS, YFSETQ. The CDR3 totals 15 residues. CDR3 protein: CASSIQGHISYEQYF. The CDR3 DNA sequence: TGCGCCAGCAGCATACAGGGGCATATTTCCTACGAGCAGTACTTC.